The rows below give T cell receptor beta chains drawn from one sample of a study of blood T cell repertoires in COVID-19. TCRdb keeps only in-frame clones here, not all; method: immunoSEQ multiplex PCR. Seen here are 130,000 or so clones, 87% observed once, and the top ten hold 2% to 2.5%. Sequencing used peripheral blood. The receptors originated from a man aged 50 or older with active COVID-19. Each CDR3 is given with its conserved first and last residue.

j_call	v_call	cdr3_aa
TRBJ2-1	TRBV5-4	CASSFRLQGGYNEQFF
TRBJ1-2	TRBV5-4	CASSLGSASTYGYTF
TRBJ1-4	TRBV27	CASSLSEGAKKLFF
TRBJ2-3	TRBV9	CASSSPKSGGSTDTQYF
TRBJ2-5	TRBV19	CASSIDPKETQYF
TRBJ2-3	TRBV21-1	CASSKTSPRRQSTDTQYF
TRBJ2-7	TRBV15	CATSKGRTTSYEQYF
TRBJ2-3	TRBV7-2	CASSLWKRTSTDTQYF
TRBJ1-2	TRBV9	CASSARDTSYGYTF
TRBJ2-3	TRBV7-2	CASSSGLLSTDTQYF
TRBJ2-3	TRBV4-1	CASSPTEISTDTQYF
TRBJ2-7	TRBV4-1	CASSQREASSYEQYF
TRBJ2-5	TRBV7-9	CASSSTGQGETQYF
TRBJ2-7	TRBV29-1	CSVLAPFSYEQYF
TRBJ1-5	TRBV5-6	CASSLRGVNQPQHF
TRBJ2-3	TRBV11-2	CASKSGASTDTQYF
TRBJ2-2	TRBV5-1	CASSWTGQGATSGELFF
TRBJ1-4	TRBV19	CASSKGTAFNEKLFF
TRBJ2-5	TRBV19	CASRGAGGTQYF
TRBJ1-5	TRBV12-5	CASGLVQGGISQPQHF
TRBJ2-5	TRBV5-1	CASSPRSGGAQETQYF
TRBJ1-1	TRBV6-5	CASSFGGAIEAFF
TRBJ2-1	TRBV30	CAWSLITHSSYNEQFF
TRBJ2-3	TRBV29-1	CSASRADTQYF
TRBJ2-6	TRBV6-6	CATLRLLASGANVLTF
TRBJ1-2	TRBV5-6	CASSSVQGNYGYTF
TRBJ1-3	TRBV19	CASTGGGNTIYF
TRBJ1-5	TRBV19	CASRASGGNQPQHF
TRBJ1-2	TRBV29-1	CSVGAGPRYGYTF
TRBJ1-1	TRBV5-4	CASSLGANTEAFF
TRBJ2-1	TRBV2	CASRRDRKIEQFF
TRBJ2-1	TRBV29-1	CSVLPDSYSSYNEQFF
TRBJ1-1	TRBV7-6	CASSPPGGGVGAFF
TRBJ2-3	TRBV2	CASSEGGTADTQYF
TRBJ1-5	TRBV6-5	CASETGFNQPQHF
TRBJ2-5	TRBV29-1	CSASGTGQETQYF
TRBJ1-2	TRBV20-1	CSASRLGGALSNYGYTF
TRBJ2-7	TRBV29-1	CSVSATGFSDEQYF
TRBJ1-1	TRBV5-5	CASSRWGRAAAEAFF
TRBJ1-1	TRBV19	CASRTSGTANTEAFF
TRBJ2-7	TRBV6-6	CASSADRDGYEQYF
TRBJ1-4	TRBV19	CASRGQGKGNEKLFF
TRBJ1-1	TRBV18	CASSPQGYTEAFF
TRBJ1-3	TRBV9	CASSVEGQGKGNTIYF
TRBJ2-1	TRBV4-1	CASSQGDSRSYNEQFF
TRBJ1-5	TRBV7-9	CASSPGTGASNQPQHF
TRBJ1-2	TRBV19	CASSITGTYGYTF
TRBJ1-2	TRBV6-5	CASSKGTGLGYGYTF
TRBJ2-5	TRBV5-5	CASNRQGRETQYF
TRBJ2-1	TRBV20-1	CSASPSGRTSYNEQFF
TRBJ1-5	TRBV7-9	CASSFRRDQPQHF
TRBJ2-3	TRBV25-1	CASSESGLRQYF
TRBJ1-2	TRBV6-2/TRBV6-3	CASSNAPQGAEYGYTF
TRBJ1-2	TRBV23-1	CARIREGGYTF
TRBJ2-7	TRBV6-5	CASSLASGGYEQYF